The text below deals with one T cell receptor beta chain. Germline-derived CDR1 and CDR2 are KGHSH and LQKENI. The CDR3 sequence is 15 residues long. The V and J ends lost 5 bases and 1 base respectively, with 12 bases between them. Repertoires were generated with immunoSEQ multiplex PCR, while TCRdb's copy carries only in-frame clones and drops some. The sample records 30,000 to 35,000 clones, around 92% being singletons. The data were taken from a study of OX40 agonist ivuxolimab in advanced cancers. Across the whole study: Dosing consisted of intravenous ivuxolimab at 0.01 to 10 mg/kg every 2 weeks.

Specimen: CD4+ or CD8+ T cells sorted from blood, collected in a trial of the OX40 agonist ivuxolimab. The rearrangement links TRBV18 to TRBJ2-1, with a possible D match to TRBD2 (7 bases). The origin of this receptor is an adult with an advanced solid tumor such as melanoma, head and neck, liver or kidney cancer. The CDR3 sequence: CASSKGGASYNEQFF. The CDR3, as DNA: TGTGCCAGCTCAAAGGGGGGGGCTTCCTACAATGAGCAGTTCTTC.